The clone carrying this TCR beta chain was observed once. Its specificity is unknown. Germline-derived CDR1 and CDR2 are LNHDA and SQIVND (reference sequence). The ends were cut back, 10 bases at V and 0 bases at J, with 15 bases in the middle. This CDR3 region has 14 residues. Primers included in the PCR were 60 Vbeta and 13 Jbeta primers. Some clones are missing from TCRdb's copy, which holds only in-frame ones; the method was immunoSEQ multiplex PCR. The sample lists some 110,000 clones, more than 65% occurring once. The sample is drawn from a study of cytomegalovirus exposure and HLA in healthy donors. About the study: A preliminary data release comprised 80 million to 95 million unique TCRs obtained from HLA-typed donors. Study conclusions and caveats: The authors later found HLA-associated TCR beta chains more clonally expanded than equally common others. The sole available immune exposure information was CMV serostatus.

The chain employs TRBV19 and TRBJ1-1, with a weak D call TRBD1 (5 bases). The origin of this receptor is a boy aged 5 to 17 in good health and CMV-seronegative. The sequencing sample was made of PBMCs. CDR3 region: CATSGWAMNTEAFF. The CDR3 region has the DNA TGTGCCACTTCAGGGTGGGCCATGAACACTGAAGCTTTCTTT.